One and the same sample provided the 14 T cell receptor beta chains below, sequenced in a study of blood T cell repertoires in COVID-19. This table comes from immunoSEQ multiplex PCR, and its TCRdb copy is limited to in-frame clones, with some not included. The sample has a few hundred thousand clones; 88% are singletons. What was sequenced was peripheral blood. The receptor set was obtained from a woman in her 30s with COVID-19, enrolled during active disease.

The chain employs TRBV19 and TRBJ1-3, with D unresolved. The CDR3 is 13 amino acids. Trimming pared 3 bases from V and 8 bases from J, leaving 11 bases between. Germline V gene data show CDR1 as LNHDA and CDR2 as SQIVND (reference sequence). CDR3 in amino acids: CASSISVRDTIYF. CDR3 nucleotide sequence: TGTGCCAGTAGTATTAGTGTGCGGGACACCATATATTTT.

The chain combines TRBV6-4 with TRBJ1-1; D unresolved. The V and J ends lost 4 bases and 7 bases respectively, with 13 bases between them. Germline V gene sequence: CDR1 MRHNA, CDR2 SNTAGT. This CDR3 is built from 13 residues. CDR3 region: CASSGERDGEAFF. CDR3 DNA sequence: TGTGCCAGCAGTGGTGAGAGGGATGGTGAAGCTTTCTTT.

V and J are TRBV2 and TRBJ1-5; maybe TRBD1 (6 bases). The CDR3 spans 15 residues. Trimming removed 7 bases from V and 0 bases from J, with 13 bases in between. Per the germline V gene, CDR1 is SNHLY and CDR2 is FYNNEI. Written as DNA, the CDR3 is TGTGCCAGCAATCTGGACAGACTTAGCAATCAGCCCCAGCATTTT. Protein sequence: CASNLDRLSNQPQHF.

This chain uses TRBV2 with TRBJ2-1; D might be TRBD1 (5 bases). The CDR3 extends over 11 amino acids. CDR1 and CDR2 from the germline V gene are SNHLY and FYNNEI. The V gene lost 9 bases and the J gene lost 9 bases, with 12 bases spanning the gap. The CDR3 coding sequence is TGTGCCAGTCTGTCTCAGGGTGAGCAGTTCTTC. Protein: CASLSQGEQFF. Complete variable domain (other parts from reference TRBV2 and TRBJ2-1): EPEVTQTPSHQVTQMGQEVILRCVPISNHLYFYWYRQILGQKVEFLVSFYNNEISEKSEIFDDQFSVERPDGSNFTLKIRSTKLEDSAMYFCASLSQGEQFFGPGTRLTVL.

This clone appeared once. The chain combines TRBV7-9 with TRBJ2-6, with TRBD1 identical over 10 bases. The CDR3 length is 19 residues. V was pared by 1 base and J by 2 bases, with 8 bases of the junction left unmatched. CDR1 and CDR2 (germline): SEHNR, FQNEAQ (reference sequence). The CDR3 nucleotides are TGTGCCAGCAGCTTAGATTTTAGCGGGACAGGGGCTGGGGCCAACGTCCTGACTTTC. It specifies CASSLDFSGTGAGANVLTF. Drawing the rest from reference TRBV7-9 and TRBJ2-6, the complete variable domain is DTGVSQNPRHKITKRGQNVTFRCDPISEHNRLYWYRQTLGQGPEFLTYFQNEAQLEKSRLLSDRFSAERPKGSFSTLEIQRTEQGDSAMYLCASSLDFSGTGAGANVLTFGAGSRLTVL.

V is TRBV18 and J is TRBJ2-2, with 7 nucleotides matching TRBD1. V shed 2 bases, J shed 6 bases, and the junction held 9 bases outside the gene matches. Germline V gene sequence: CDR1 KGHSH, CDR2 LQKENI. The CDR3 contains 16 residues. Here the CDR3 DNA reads TGTGCCAGCTCACCAGCTTACGACAGGGCCGCCGGGGAGCTGTTTTTT. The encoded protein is CASSPAYDRAAGELFF.

Here the CDR3 DNA reads TGTGCCAGCAGTGAAGAGTTAAGTGCGGGTCAGTTCTTC. It is translated as CASSEELSAGQFF. The rearrangement links TRBV2 to TRBJ2-1; maybe TRBD2 (5 bases). The CDR3 runs 13 residues. CDR1 is SNHLY and CDR2 is FYNNEI in the germline V gene. Trimming left V 1 base short and J 13 bases short, with 14 bases between. The complete variable domain, with remaining parts taken from reference TRBV2 and TRBJ2-1, reads EPEVTQTPSHQVTQMGQEVILRCVPISNHLYFYWYRQILGQKVEFLVSFYNNEISEKSEIFDDQFSVERPDGSNFTLKIRSTKLEDSAMYFCASSEELSAGQFFGPGTRLTVL.

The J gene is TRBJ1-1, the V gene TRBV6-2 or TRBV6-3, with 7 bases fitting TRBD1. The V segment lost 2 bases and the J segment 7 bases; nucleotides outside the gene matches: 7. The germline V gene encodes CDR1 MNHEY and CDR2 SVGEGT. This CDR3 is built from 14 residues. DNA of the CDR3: TGTGCCAGCAGTTACATACAGGGGTTTGGTGAAGCTTTCTTT. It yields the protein CASSYIQGFGEAFF.

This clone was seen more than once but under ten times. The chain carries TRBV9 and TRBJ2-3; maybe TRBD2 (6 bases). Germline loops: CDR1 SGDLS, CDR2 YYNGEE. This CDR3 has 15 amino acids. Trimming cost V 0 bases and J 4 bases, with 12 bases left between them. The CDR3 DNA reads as TGTGCCAGCAGCGTAGTCGGGGGAGTGGCAGATACGCAGTATTTT. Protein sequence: CASSVVGGVADTQYF.

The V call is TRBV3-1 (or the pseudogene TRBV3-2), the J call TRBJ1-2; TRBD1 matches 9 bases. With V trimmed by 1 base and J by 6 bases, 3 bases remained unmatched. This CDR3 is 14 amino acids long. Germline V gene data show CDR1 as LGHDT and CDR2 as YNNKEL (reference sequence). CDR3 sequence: CASSQVDRGDGYTF. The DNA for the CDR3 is TGTGCCAGCAGCCAAGTAGACAGGGGGGATGGCTACACCTTC.

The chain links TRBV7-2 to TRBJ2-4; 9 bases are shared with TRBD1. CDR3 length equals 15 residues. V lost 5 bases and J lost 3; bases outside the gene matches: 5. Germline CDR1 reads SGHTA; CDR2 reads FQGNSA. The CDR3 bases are TGTGCCAGCAGCGTCTGGACAGGGGACAAAAACATTCAGTACTTC. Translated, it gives CASSVWTGDKNIQYF.

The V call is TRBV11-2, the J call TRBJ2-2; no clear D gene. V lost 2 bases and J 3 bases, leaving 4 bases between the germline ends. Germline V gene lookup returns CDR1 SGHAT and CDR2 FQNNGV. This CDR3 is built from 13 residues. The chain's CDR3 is CASSLHHTGELFF. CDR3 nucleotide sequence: TGTGCCAGCAGCTTACATCACACCGGGGAGCTGTTTTTT.

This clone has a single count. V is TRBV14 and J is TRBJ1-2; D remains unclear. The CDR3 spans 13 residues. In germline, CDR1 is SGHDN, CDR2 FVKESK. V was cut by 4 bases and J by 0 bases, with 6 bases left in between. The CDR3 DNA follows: TGTGCCAGCAGCCCCCAGGCTAACTATGGCTACACCTTC. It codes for CASSPQANYGYTF.

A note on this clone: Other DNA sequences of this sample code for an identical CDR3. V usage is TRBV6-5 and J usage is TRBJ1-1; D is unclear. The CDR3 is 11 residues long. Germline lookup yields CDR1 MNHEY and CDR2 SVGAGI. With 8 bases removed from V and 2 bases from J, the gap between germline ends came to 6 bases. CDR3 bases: TGTGCCAGCTCCAGAAACACTGAAGCTTTCTTT. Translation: CASSRNTEAFF.